These T cell receptor beta chains were read from a single sample in a study of blood T cell repertoires in COVID-19. Libraries were prepared by immunoSEQ multiplex PCR; TCRdb keeps only in-frame clonotypes and omits some of them. The profile shows about 130,000 clones, about 86% of them singletons. The material sequenced was PBMCs or T cells enriched from blood (not recorded which). All receptors come from a man over 45 who had recovered from COVID-19. The CDR3 runs from the conserved cysteine through the conserved F or W. The order of the fields is clone size, V gene, J gene, D gene, CDR3 length, CDR3 DNA, CDR3 protein. The D gene is left open where the match is weak. Expanded clones get a size class; other rows say once, few or many, or leave the size out.

>NA|TRBV6-2/TRBV6-3|TRBJ1-4|TRBD1|15
TGTGCCAGCAGTTCGTGGCGGGACAGACATGAAAAACTGTTTTTT
CASSSWRDRHEKLFF
>NA|TRBV25-1|TRBJ2-4|TRBD2|15
TGTGCCAGCAGTGGCGGGGGGGGCCCGCGGAACATTCAGTACTTC
CASSGGGGPRNIQYF
>NA|TRBV18|TRBJ2-3|NA|15
TGTGCCAGCTCACCAGGCCAGGGGATAATAGATACGCAGTATTTT
CASSPGQGIIDTQYF
>NA|TRBV5-4|TRBJ2-2|NA|16
TGTGCCAGCAGCTCATCGTTGGAGGGTGACACCGGGGAGCTGTTTTTT
CASSSSLEGDTGELFF
>NA|TRBV10-3|TRBJ1-2|NA|13
TGTGCCATCAGTGAGGGACAAAACTATGGCTACACCTTC
CAISEGQNYGYTF
>NA|TRBV18|TRBJ2-7|TRBD1|13
TGTGCCACGTCGGGACAGGGTGCCTACGAGCAGTACTTC
CATSGQGAYEQYF
>NA|TRBV6-5|TRBJ2-7|NA|14
TGTGCCAGCAGTTACTCGTATCAGGGCCACGAGCAGTACTTC
CASSYSYQGHEQYF
>NA|TRBV9|TRBJ2-1|TRBD2|16
TGTGCCAGCAGCGTAGGGACACTAGCGTCCTACAATGAGCAGTTCTTC
CASSVGTLASYNEQFF
>NA|TRBV30|TRBJ2-2|TRBD1|13
TGTGCCTGGAGGACAGGGCCCCCCGGGGAGCTGTTTTTT
CAWRTGPPGELFF
>NA|TRBV3-1/TRBV3-2|TRBJ1-2|TRBD1|15
TGTGCCAGCAGCCGCCTGGAGGGGGCAGGGTATGGCTACACCTTC
CASSRLEGAGYGYTF
>NA|TRBV28|TRBJ2-2|NA|17
TGTGCCAGCAGTCCAAGAGGGAGGGGGAGGAACACCGGGGAGCTGTTTTTT
CASSPRGRGRNTGELFF
>NA|TRBV11-2|TRBJ2-1|TRBD2|16
TGTGCCAGCAGCTTACAACTAGCGGGGGCCTACAATGAGCAGTTCTTC
CASSLQLAGAYNEQFF
>NA|TRBV19|TRBJ2-3|TRBD2|13
TGTTGGGTAGCGGGGGCAGACACAGATACGCAGTATTTT
CWVAGADTDTQYF
>once|TRBV7-9|TRBJ2-2|NA|15
TGTGCCAGCAGCTCACAGGGGAGGTATCACGGGGAGCTGTTTTTT
CASSSQGRYHGELFF
>NA|TRBV19|TRBJ2-1|TRBD1|14
TGTGCCAGTATCCAGGGGGCTCCGTCCAATGAGCAGTTCTTC
CASIQGAPSNEQFF
>once|TRBV6-4|TRBJ1-6|TRBD1|13
TGTGCCAGCGGAACAGGGGGAGGATCACCCCTCCACTTT
CASGTGGGSPLHF
>few|TRBV4-1|TRBJ1-2|NA|15
TGCGCCAGCAGCCAAGATGACAGGACCTTTGGTGGCTACACCTTC
CASSQDDRTFGGYTF
>NA|TRBV19|TRBJ1-5|NA|15
TGTGCCAGTACCAACGAGCCACCACGAACCCAGCCCCAGCATTTT
CASTNEPPRTQPQHF
>NA|TRBV9|TRBJ1-6|NA|14
TGTGCCAGCAGCGTAGGGCAGGATAATTCACCCCTCCACTTT
CASSVGQDNSPLHF
>NA|TRBV10-3|TRBJ2-1|TRBD1|15
TGTGCCATCAGTGAGGACAGGGCTGACTACAATGAGCAGTTCTTC
CAISEDRADYNEQFF
>once|TRBV30|TRBJ1-5|TRBD1|14
TGTGCCTGGAACTCAGACAGGGGCAATCAGCCCCAGCATTTT
CAWNSDRGNQPQHF
>NA|TRBV24-1|TRBJ1-3|TRBD1|17
TGTGCCACCAGTGATTATCCGGGACAGGTCTCTGGAAACACCATATATTTT
CATSDYPGQVSGNTIYF
>NA|TRBV11-2|TRBJ2-1|TRBD2|15
TGTGCCAGCAGCTCCAGCGGGGGGACCTACAATGAGCAGTTCTTC
CASSSSGGTYNEQFF
>many|TRBV9|TRBJ2-7|TRBD1|14
TGTGCCAGCAGCGTAGGGGACAGCTCCTACGAGCAGTACTTC
CASSVGDSSYEQYF
>NA|TRBV6-4|TRBJ1-1|NA|15
TGTGCCAGCAGTGCAGGACATTCAGTGAACACTGAAGCTTTCTTT
CASSAGHSVNTEAFF
>NA|TRBV18|TRBJ1-1|NA|15
TGTGCCAGCTCACCACCGTCGTCCGGGAACACTGAAGCTTTCTTT
CASSPPSSGNTEAFF
>NA|TRBV7-2|TRBJ1-5|TRBD1|16
TGTGCCAGCAGCTCCCCGGGACAGGCCGGCAATCAGCCCCAGCATTTT
CASSSPGQAGNQPQHF
>NA|TRBV7-9|TRBJ1-2|NA|12
TGTGCCAGCAGCTACGGGGGGAATGGCTACACCTTC
CASSYGGNGYTF
>NA|TRBV9|TRBJ2-5|TRBD2|16
TGTGCCAGCAGCCCAGGCGGGACTAACACCCAAGAGACCCAGTACTTC
CASSPGGTNTQETQYF
>NA|TRBV4-2|TRBJ2-2|NA|18
TGTGCCAGCAGCCAAAAAGAGAAACGAGGGTGGTACACCGGGGAGCTGTTTTTT
CASSQKEKRGWYTGELFF
>NA|TRBV2|TRBJ2-1|TRBD1|14
TGTGCCAGCAGGGATTGGACAGGCTACAATGAGCAGTTCTTC
CASRDWTGYNEQFF
>NA|TRBV7-2|TRBJ2-1|NA|15
TGTGCCAGCACCACGCCCGGCGAGGCCTACAATGAGCAGTTCTTC
CASTTPGEAYNEQFF
>NA|TRBV7-9|TRBJ1-1|TRBD1|12
TGTGCCAGCAGCCGGGGACAGACTGAAGCTTTCTTT
CASSRGQTEAFF
>NA|TRBV4-3|TRBJ2-5|TRBD1|15
TGCGCCAGCAGCCAGGACACGACAGGGAAAGAGACCCAGTACTTC
CASSQDTTGKETQYF
>NA|TRBV7-8|TRBJ2-1|TRBD2|18
TGTGCCAGCAGCTTAGGGGTAGCGGGGGGCAGCTCCTACAATGAGCAGTTCTTC
CASSLGVAGGSSYNEQFF
>once|TRBV6-5|TRBJ1-4|NA|12
TGTGCCAGCAGCCACCGGGGGGAAAAACTGTTTTTT
CASSHRGEKLFF
>NA|TRBV12-3/TRBV12-4|TRBJ1-5|NA|13
TGTGCCAGCAGTTGGGGAGACAATCAGCCCCAGCATTTT
CASSWGDNQPQHF
>NA|TRBV12-3/TRBV12-4|TRBJ1-4|TRBD1|13
TGTGCCGGACCGGGACAGCAGGGTGAAAAACTGTTTTTT
CAGPGQQGEKLFF
>NA|TRBV28|TRBJ1-2|TRBD1|15
TGTGCCAGCAGTTTAACGGCGCAGGGGGCGGAAGGCTACACCTTC
CASSLTAQGAEGYTF
>NA|TRBV9|TRBJ2-5|NA|14
TGTGCCAGCTGTCAAGGGGTGTCACAAGAGACCCAGTACTTC
CASCQGVSQETQYF
>once|TRBV5-8|TRBJ1-1|TRBD1|16
TGTGCCAGCAGCGCAGGGACAGGGGGTGTTAGCACTGAAGCTTTCTTT
CASSAGTGGVSTEAFF
>NA|TRBV19|TRBJ2-3|TRBD2|15
TGTGCCAGTAGTATTTCTAGCGGGGGGAAAGATACGCAGTATTTT
CASSISSGGKDTQYF
>NA|TRBV5-4|TRBJ1-1|TRBD1|16
TGTGCCAGCAGCTTAGGTTCGGGACAGATGAACACTGAAGCTTTCTTT
CASSLGSGQMNTEAFF
>NA|TRBV12-3/TRBV12-4|TRBJ1-1|NA|11
TGTGCCAGCAGTTTTCGCACTGAAGCTTTCTTT
CASSFRTEAFF
>NA|TRBV6-2/TRBV6-3|TRBJ1-2|NA|15
TGTGCCAGCAGTTACGTCCCGGACAGAGCCTATGGCTACACCTTC
CASSYVPDRAYGYTF
>NA|TRBV27|TRBJ2-1|TRBD2|18
TGTGCCAGCAGTTTTGGCCCAGCTAGCGGGGGCCCAATCAATGAGCAGTTCTTC
CASSFGPASGGPINEQFF
>NA|TRBV27|TRBJ1-5|NA|14
TGTGCCAGCAGTCCTGGGGTGAGAGCGGAGCCCCAGCATTTT
CASSPGVRAEPQHF
>NA|TRBV7-8|TRBJ2-2|NA|15
TGTGCCAGCAGCTTAGTCAGGGTTATAGCCGGGGAGCTGTTTTTT
CASSLVRVIAGELFF
>NA|TRBV12-3/TRBV12-4|TRBJ1-1|NA|10
TGTGCCAGCAGTTCAGGCATAGCTTTCTTT
CASSSGIAFF
>NA|TRBV7-2|TRBJ1-1|TRBD1|15
TGTGCCAGCAGCTCTCACCCTGGACAGGGACTTGAAGCTTTCTTT
CASSSHPGQGLEAFF
>NA|TRBV3-1/TRBV3-2|TRBJ1-1|NA|15
TGTGCCAGCAGCCAAGAAGGAGGGCCCAACACTGAAGCTTTCTTT
CASSQEGGPNTEAFF
>NA|TRBV5-5|TRBJ1-3|TRBD1|20
TGTGCCAGCAGCTTTCCTTCCAACTCCGGGACAGGGGACCGAAGGGACACCATATATTTT
CASSFPSNSGTGDRRDTIYF
>NA|TRBV6-2/TRBV6-3|TRBJ2-5|NA|14
TGTGCCAGCAGTTCCACGACTAGGTTGGAGACCCAGTACTTC
CASSSTTRLETQYF
>NA|TRBV9|TRBJ1-4|TRBD1|18
TGTGCCAGCAGCGTAGGGGCAGGGGGCGAGGTCACTAATGAAAAACTGTTTTTT
CASSVGAGGEVTNEKLFF
>NA|TRBV5-1|TRBJ1-5|TRBD1|14
TGCGCCAGCAGCCTCTTCACAGGGGATCAGCCCCAGCATTTT
CASSLFTGDQPQHF
>NA|TRBV5-1|TRBJ2-2|NA|17
TGCGCCAGCAGCTTGGGACGTCTAGCAACAAACACCGGGGAGCTGTTTTTT
CASSLGRLATNTGELFF
>NA|TRBV5-1|TRBJ2-3|NA|15
TGCGCCAGCAGCTTGGGTGGGGGGAACACAGATACGCAGTATTTT
CASSLGGGNTDTQYF
>NA|TRBV6-1|TRBJ2-7|NA|15
TGTGCCAGCAGTGAAGGGGCACCGCACACCTACGAGCAGTACTTC
CASSEGAPHTYEQYF
>NA|TRBV27|TRBJ2-2|NA|19
TGTGCCAGCACCCATTACGGTACAGGGATGTACGGGTACACCGGGGAGCTGTTTTTT
CASTHYGTGMYGYTGELFF
>NA|TRBV2|TRBJ2-1|NA|13
TGTGCCAGCAGCTTCGGACAGTACAATGAGCAGTTCTTC
CASSFGQYNEQFF